The 20 T cell receptor beta chains listed next were all sequenced from one sample in a study of neurological immune-mediated disorders. TCRdb redid the calling of the 5' RACE reads with MiXCR, one entry per CDR3 protein. Found here are 27,000 or so distinct CDR3 sequences, about 15% of them singletons; the top ten hold 25% to 35%. Material for sequencing was PBMCs. The receptor source for this set is a man aged 70 or older in good health.

This sequence joins TRBV2 and TRBJ1-1; no clear D gene. Trimming pared 2 bases from V and 3 bases from J, leaving 16 bases between. The germline CDR1 and CDR2 sequences are SNHLY and FYNNEI. CDR3 size: 16 residues. The DNA for the CDR3 is TGTGCCAGCAGTGAAAGGGCAGATCCCTTTTACACTGAAGCTTTCTTT. Translated, it gives CASSERADPFYTEAFF.

A note on this clonotype: The junction does not match germline at one end; this may be a read error. The chain is built from TRBV20-1 and TRBJ1-4, with D tentatively TRBD1 (5 bases). CDR3 length equals 12 residues. Germline values: CDR1 DFQATT, CDR2 SNEGSKA (reference sequence). The DNA of the CDR3 is TGCAGCGGCTACGGGACTACTGAAAAACTCTTTTTT. Its translation is CSGYGTTEKLFF.

This clonotype was counted many times. The chain employs TRBV7-8 and TRBJ1-2; D ambiguous. The length of the CDR3 is 13 residues. Germline-derived CDR1 and CDR2 are SGHVS and FQNEAQ. Trimming pared 0 bases from V and 8 bases from J, leaving 10 bases between. CDR3 nucleotides: TGTGCCAGCAGCTTAGCTATATACAGCGGCTACACCTTC. Protein: CASSLAIYSGYTF.

This clonotype has ten or more counts. The chain couples TRBV6-6 to TRBJ2-7; weak D call: TRBD1 (6 bases). The CDR3 spans 12 residues. V was pared by 6 bases and J by 12 bases, with 18 bases between. The V gene's germline CDR1 is MNHNY and CDR2 SVGAGI (reference sequence). The CDR3 DNA reads TGTGCCAGCAGAAAACAGGGCCCCACTCCGTACTTC. It encodes CASRKQGPTPYF.

The V gene is TRBV18, the J gene TRBJ1-2; D might be TRBD1 (6 bases). V lost 6 bases and J lost 5, with 13 bases in between. The CDR3 is made up of 13 amino acids. Germline V gene lookup returns CDR1 KGHSH and CDR2 LQKENI. The CDR3 nucleotides are TGTGCCAGCTCCTGGGGGGCGGCGTATGGCTACACCTTC. It yields the protein CASSWGAAYGYTF.

This clonotype was seen many times. The chain employs TRBV20-1 and TRBJ2-3; 8 bases match TRBD2. The V and J ends lost 1 base and 4 bases, in that order; junction bases with no gene match: 4. The CDR3 runs to 14 residues. Germline V gene data show CDR1 as DFQATT and CDR2 as SNEGSKA (reference sequence). The CDR3 nucleotides read TGCAGTGCTAGAGGAGCGGGAGCGGCAGATACGCAGTATTTT. Its protein is CSARGAGAADTQYF.

Ten or more counts support this clonotype. V gene TRBV20-1 combines with J gene TRBJ2-3; D may correspond to TRBD1 or TRBD2 (6 bases each). This CDR3 spans 14 amino acids. Per the germline V gene, CDR1 is DFQATT and CDR2 is SNEGSKA (reference sequence). The V gene lost 6 bases and the J gene lost 3 bases, with 16 bases spanning the gap. The CDR3 loop is CSAWGRGRTDTQYF. The CDR3 DNA reads as TGCAGTGCGTGGGGGCGGGGCCGTACAGATACGCAGTATTTT.

This clonotype was seen repeatedly, ten times or more. V usage is TRBV20-1 and J usage is TRBJ2-7; tentatively, D is TRBD1 (5 bases). This CDR3 region has 13 residues. The germline V gene encodes CDR1 DFQATT and CDR2 SNEGSKA (reference sequence). Trimming left V 2 bases short and J 1 base short, with 9 bases between. This CDR3 is CSARFRESYEQYF. CDR3 nucleotides: TGCAGTGCTAGATTCAGGGAATCCTACGAGCAGTACTTC.

Remarks on this clonotype: This likely comes from a read error, as the CDR3 has no conserved phenylalanine or tryptophan at its end. The chain joins TRBV14 to TRBJ1-4, with unresolved D. The CDR3 has 16 residues. Germline V gives CDR1 SGHDN, CDR2 FVKESK. The V gene lost 0 bases and the J gene lost 0 bases, with 8 bases spanning the gap. CDR3: CASSQDYLATNEKLFL. DNA for the CDR3: TGTGCCAGCAGCCAAGATTATCTTGCAACTAATGAAAAACTGTTTCTT.

This clonotype appeared many times. The chain uses TRBV6-5 and TRBJ2-3; D is unclear. There are 16 residues in the CDR3. Trimming shortened V by 0 bases and J by 1 base, and 11 bases separated the two germline ends. The V gene's germline CDR1 is MNHEY and CDR2 SVGAGI. The CDR3 DNA reads TGTGCCAGCAGTTACTCTTCGTGGACCCGCACAGATACGCAGTATTTT. The encoded protein is CASSYSSWTRTDTQYF.

There are many counts of this clonotype. CDR3 amino acids: CASSAPGFSSYNEQFF. CDR3 sequence (DNA): TGTGCCAGCAGCGCCCCTGGGTTTAGCTCCTACAATGAGCAGTTCTTC. This chain links TRBV9 with TRBJ2-1; D gene ambiguous. Germline V gene sequence: CDR1 SGDLS, CDR2 YYNGEE. The CDR3 extends over 16 amino acids. V lost 3 bases and J lost 0, with 13 bases in between.

This clonotype was found a few times. This rearrangement joins TRBV6-2 or TRBV6-3 to TRBJ2-1; TRBD1 matches 10 bases. Per the germline V gene, CDR1 is MNHEY and CDR2 is SVGEGT. The CDR3 covers 18 residues. The J segment lost 5 bases and the V segment lost 0 bases, leaving 10 bases of the junction unmatched. The CDR3 here is CASSYSLFDRGQNNEQFF. CDR3 DNA sequence: TGTGCCAGCAGTTACTCGCTGTTTGACAGGGGGCAGAACAATGAGCAGTTCTTC.

This clonotype was seen ten or more times. The CDR3 protein is CASSSRTYEQYF. CDR3 DNA: TGTGCCAGCAGCTCCCGAACATACGAGCAGTACTTC. The V and J genes are TRBV5-8 and TRBJ2-7; no reliable D call. Germline V gene data show CDR1 as SGHTS and CDR2 as YDEGEE. V lost 3 bases, J lost 4 bases, and 8 bases lay in between. The CDR3 covers 12 residues.

This clonotype was seen repeatedly, ten times or more. The chain carries TRBV6-2 or TRBV6-3 and TRBJ2-3, with 12 bases identical to TRBD2. Germline assignment: CDR1 MNHEY and CDR2 SVGEGT. The CDR3 runs to 16 residues. The V and J ends lost 6 bases and 1 base, in that order; junction bases with no gene match: 5. CDR3 in amino acids: CASSQTSGGGTDTQYF. The CDR3 DNA follows: TGTGCCAGCAGCCAGACTAGCGGGGGTGGCACAGATACGCAGTATTTT.

This clonotype has a count of ten or more. The V and J genes are TRBV5-1 and TRBJ2-7, with TRBD2 as a possible D gene (6 bases). V was clipped by 3 bases and J by 3 bases, with 16 bases between them. This CDR3 spans 15 amino acids. Germline lookup yields CDR1 SGHRS and CDR2 YFSETQ. In DNA form, the CDR3 reads TGCGCCAGCAGCTATAGTCTCGGGGAGGTCTACGAGCAGTACTTC. Translation: CASSYSLGEVYEQYF.

The table lists this clonotype with many counts. V is TRBV5-5 and J is TRBJ2-2; 11 nucleotides agree with TRBD1. CDR3 size: 16 residues. Germline V CDR1 and CDR2: SGHKS, YYEKEE (reference sequence). Trimming cost V 7 bases and J 6 bases; bases outside gene matches: 11. The CDR3 region is CASEPPGQGVAGELFF. As DNA, the CDR3 is TGTGCCAGCGAACCCCCGGGACAGGGGGTGGCCGGGGAGCTGTTTTTT.

The chain employs TRBV7-2 and TRBJ1-4; no reliable D call. The CDR3 spans 14 residues. CDR1 is SGHTA, CDR2 FQGNSA, per germline. V was trimmed by 5 bases and J by 6 bases, leaving 13 bases between them. The CDR3 loop is CASSPPPGDEKLFF. The CDR3 bases are TGTGCCAGCAGCCCGCCTCCGGGAGATGAAAAACTGTTTTTT.

This clonotype was counted many times. The V gene is TRBV5-1, the J gene TRBJ1-2, with a weak D call TRBD1 (5 bases). The V end was cut by 2 bases, the J end by 6 bases, with 11 bases between. Germline CDR1 reads SGHRS; CDR2 reads YFSETQ. This CDR3 comprises 13 residues. This CDR3 reads CASSFGGENGYTF. CDR3 nucleotides: TGCGCCAGCAGCTTCGGGGGGGAGAATGGCTACACCTTC.

Many counts were recorded for this clonotype. The V gene is TRBV24-1, the J gene TRBJ2-1; 12 nucleotides match TRBD1. The germline CDR1 and CDR2 sequences are KGHDR and SFDVKD. With V trimmed by 4 bases and J by 8 bases, 14 bases remained unmatched. The CDR3 is 18 residues long. The CDR3, as DNA: TGTGCCACCAGTGACCCAGGACCGACGGGACAGGGGGCCTATGAGCAGTTCTTC. Residues: CATSDPGPTGQGAYEQFF.

The chain uses TRBV11-2 and TRBJ2-3; D is uncertain. V was trimmed by 3 bases and J by 4 bases, leaving 11 bases between them. From germline, CDR1 is SGHAT and CDR2 FQNNGV. The CDR3 is 14 amino acids. CDR3 loop: CASSFAIDADTQYF. DNA of the CDR3: TGTGCCAGCAGCTTCGCAATAGACGCAGATACGCAGTATTTT.